These T cell receptor beta chains were read from a single sample in a study of siplizumab effects on memory and regulatory T cells. Generated by immunoSEQ multiplex PCR, the TCRdb table keeps only in-frame clones and is missing some. The top ten clones hold 0.6% to 0.8% of a sample with about 110,000 clones, around 92% of them seen once. Sample: Tregs sorted from blood. The receptors shown here come from a human donor in good health. Each CDR3 is given with its conserved first and last residue. The D gene is left open where the match is weak. Clone size is shown for a subset of rows, as once, few, many or a class of expanded clone.

v_call	clone_size	cdr3_length	d_call	j_call	cdr3_aa	cdr3_nt
TRBV15	.	15	.	TRBJ1-5	CATSRARGNNQPQHF	TGTGCCACCAGCAGAGCTCGGGGAAACAATCAGCCCCAGCATTTT
TRBV9	.	15	.	TRBJ1-5	CASSRSGQKNQPQHF	TGTGCCAGCAGCCGATCCGGACAGAAAAATCAGCCCCAGCATTTT
TRBV6-5	.	14	.	TRBJ2-5	CASSFGTPPETQYF	TGTGCCAGCAGCTTCGGGACTCCCCCGGAGACCCAGTACTTC
TRBV2	.	13	.	TRBJ2-3	CASIRLVPDTQYF	TGTGCCAGCATTAGACTAGTCCCAGATACGCAGTATTTT
TRBV19	.	13	.	TRBJ1-2	CATRTDPLRGYTF	TGTGCCACTAGGACGGATCCTCTGAGAGGCTACACCTTC
TRBV7-8	.	13	.	TRBJ2-7	CASSLAQGYEQYF	TGTGCCAGCAGCTTAGCCCAGGGGTACGAGCAGTACTTC
TRBV7-2	.	13	.	TRBJ2-5	CASSKTSLETQYF	TGTGCCAGCAGCAAGACTAGTCTGGAGACCCAGTACTTC
TRBV23-1	.	16	.	TRBJ2-1	CASSQPTGSSYNEQFF	TGCGCCAGCAGTCAACCCACAGGGAGCTCCTACAATGAGCAGTTCTTC
TRBV6-1	.	15	.	TRBJ2-7	CASSEASRYGYEQYF	TGTGCCAGCAGTGAAGCCTCTCGTTACGGTTACGAGCAGTACTTC
TRBV19	.	14	.	TRBJ2-2	CASISGTNTGELFF	TGTGCCAGTATATCTGGAACGAACACCGGGGAGCTGTTTTTT
TRBV5-1	.	15	.	TRBJ1-1	CASSLEAGMNTEAFF	TGCGCCAGCAGCTTGGAAGCAGGGATGAACACTGAAGCTTTCTTT
TRBV19	.	13	.	TRBJ2-2	CASRQKNTGELFF	TGTGCCAGTAGACAGAAGAACACCGGGGAGCTGTTTTTT
TRBV7-9	.	16	.	TRBJ1-2	CASSLAPGRANYGYTF	TGTGCCAGCAGCTTAGCGCCAGGTAGAGCTAACTATGGCTACACCTTC
TRBV5-6	.	13	TRBD1	TRBJ1-1	CASSPTGRTEAFF	TGTGCCAGCAGCCCGACAGGGAGAACTGAAGCTTTCTTT
TRBV10-3	.	15	TRBD2	TRBJ2-5	CAARSGTSGQETQYF	TGTGCCGCACGGTCCGGGACTAGCGGCCAAGAGACCCAGTACTTC
TRBV27	.	20	TRBD2	TRBJ2-7	CASSLVIGTSGRWGTYEQYF	TGTGCCAGCAGTTTAGTCATTGGGACTAGCGGAAGGTGGGGCACCTACGAGCAGTACTTC
TRBV6-1	.	15	TRBD1	TRBJ2-4	CASKARGLGKNIQYF	TGTGCCAGCAAGGCCAGGGGGCTAGGCAAAAACATTCAGTACTTC
TRBV5-1	once	14	.	TRBJ1-3	CASSFGTVGNTIYF	TGCGCCAGCAGCTTTGGGACTGTTGGAAACACCATATATTTT
TRBV19	.	15	TRBD1	TRBJ2-2	CASSIRQGATGELFF	TGTGCCAGTAGTATACGGCAGGGGGCCACCGGGGAGCTGTTTTTT
TRBV29-1	.	12	.	TRBJ2-7	CSIWASSYEQYF	TGCAGCATTTGGGCTAGCTCCTACGAGCAGTACTTC
TRBV5-5	.	11	.	TRBJ1-2	CASSYQSGYTF	TGTGCCAGCAGCTATCAGTCTGGCTACACCTTC
TRBV5-1	.	15	.	TRBJ1-2	CASSWTLGGNYGYTF	TGCGCCAGCAGCTGGACTTTAGGGGGGAACTATGGCTACACCTTC
TRBV29-1	.	13	.	TRBJ1-6	CSVEEQLNSPLHF	TGCAGCGTTGAAGAACAGCTTAATTCACCCCTCCACTTT
TRBV5-1	.	16	.	TRBJ2-6	CASSGKGGSGANVLTF	TGCGCCAGCAGCGGGAAAGGGGGCTCTGGGGCCAACGTCCTGACTTTC
TRBV7-6	.	16	TRBD2	TRBJ2-7	CASSPEEGGGSYEQYF	TGTGCCAGCAGCCCCGAAGAGGGCGGGGGCTCCTACGAGCAGTACTTC
TRBV19	.	16	.	TRBJ1-1	CASSSTFGSSGTEAFF	TGTGCCAGTAGTTCGACATTCGGATCTAGCGGAACTGAAGCTTTCTTT
TRBV14	.	14	.	TRBJ1-3	CASSLGGAGNTIYF	TGTGCCAGCAGCCTAGGTGGGGCTGGAAACACCATATATTTT
TRBV11-2	.	15	.	TRBJ2-3	CASSLGVAYTDTQYF	TGTGCCAGCAGCTTAGGCGTCGCCTACACAGATACGCAGTATTTT
TRBV10-3	.	15	TRBD1	TRBJ1-2	CAISRQGFMDYGYTF	TGTGCCATCAGTAGACAGGGGTTTATGGACTATGGCTACACCTTC
TRBV28	.	12	.	TRBJ1-2	CASSLWTAGYTF	TGTGCCAGCAGTTTATGGACAGCTGGCTACACCTTC
TRBV27	.	15	.	TRBJ1-2	CASRNSGLSNYGYTF	TGTGCCAGCCGCAATTCGGGCCTATCTAACTATGGCTACACCTTC
TRBV6-5	.	15	.	TRBJ1-1	CASRAGGVSFTEAFF	TGTGCCAGCAGGGCGGGGGGGGTATCATTCACTGAAGCTTTCTTT
TRBV18	.	17	TRBD1	TRBJ2-7	CASSPIEGGGWSYEQYF	TGTGCCAGCTCACCAATCGAAGGGGGCGGTTGGTCCTACGAGCAGTACTTC